This T cell receptor beta chain originates from a study of cytomegalovirus exposure and HLA in healthy donors. A word on this clone: Its target is not known.

CDR1 is SGHRS, CDR2 YFSETQ, per germline. The CDR3 has 14 amino acids. V was pared by 7 bases and J by 4 bases, with 14 bases between. A multiplex PCR was run with 60 Vbeta primers and 13 Jbeta primers. Sequencing was performed with immunoSEQ multiplex PCR; in TCRdb, only in-frame clones are kept and a portion is missing. Here the sample spans roughly 160,000 clones, about four fifths being singletons. Study-wide findings and caveats: Accounts indicate the classifier identified cytomegalovirus status with strong specificity and sensitivity. An analysis was carried out later, and it reportedly showed fewer N-insertions in an Asian-associated ancestry cluster than the approximately 610-donor mean.

This sequence originates from a male donor in good health and CMV-seropositive. Sequenced: PBMCs. The chain carries TRBV5-1 and TRBJ2-2, with TRBD2 as a possible D gene (5 bases). CDR3 residues: CASPKVEGTGELFF. The CDR3 bases are TGCGCCAGCCCCAAAGTAGAGGGCACCGGGGAGCTGTTTTTT.